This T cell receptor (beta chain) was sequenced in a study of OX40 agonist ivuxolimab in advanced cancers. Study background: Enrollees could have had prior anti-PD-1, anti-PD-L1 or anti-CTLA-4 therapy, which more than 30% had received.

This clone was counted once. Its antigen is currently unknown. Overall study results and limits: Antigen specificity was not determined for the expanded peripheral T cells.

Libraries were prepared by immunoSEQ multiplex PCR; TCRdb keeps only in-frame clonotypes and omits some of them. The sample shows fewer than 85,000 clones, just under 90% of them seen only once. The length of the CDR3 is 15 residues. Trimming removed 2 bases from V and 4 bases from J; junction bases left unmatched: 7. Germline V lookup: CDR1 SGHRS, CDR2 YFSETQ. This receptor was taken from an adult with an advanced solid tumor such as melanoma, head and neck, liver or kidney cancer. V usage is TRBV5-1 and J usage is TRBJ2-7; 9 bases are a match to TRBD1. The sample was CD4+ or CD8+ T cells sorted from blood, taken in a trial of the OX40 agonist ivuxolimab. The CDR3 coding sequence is TGCGCCAGCAGCTTAATCACAGGGGGCTATTACGAGCAGTACTTC. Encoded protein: CASSLITGGYYEQYF. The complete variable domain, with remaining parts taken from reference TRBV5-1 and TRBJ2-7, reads KAGVTQTPRYLIKTRGQQVTLSCSPISGHRSVSWYQQTPGQGLQFLFEYFSETQRNKGNFPGRFSGRQFSNSRSEMNVSTLELGDSALYLCASSLITGGYYEQYFGPGTRLTVT.